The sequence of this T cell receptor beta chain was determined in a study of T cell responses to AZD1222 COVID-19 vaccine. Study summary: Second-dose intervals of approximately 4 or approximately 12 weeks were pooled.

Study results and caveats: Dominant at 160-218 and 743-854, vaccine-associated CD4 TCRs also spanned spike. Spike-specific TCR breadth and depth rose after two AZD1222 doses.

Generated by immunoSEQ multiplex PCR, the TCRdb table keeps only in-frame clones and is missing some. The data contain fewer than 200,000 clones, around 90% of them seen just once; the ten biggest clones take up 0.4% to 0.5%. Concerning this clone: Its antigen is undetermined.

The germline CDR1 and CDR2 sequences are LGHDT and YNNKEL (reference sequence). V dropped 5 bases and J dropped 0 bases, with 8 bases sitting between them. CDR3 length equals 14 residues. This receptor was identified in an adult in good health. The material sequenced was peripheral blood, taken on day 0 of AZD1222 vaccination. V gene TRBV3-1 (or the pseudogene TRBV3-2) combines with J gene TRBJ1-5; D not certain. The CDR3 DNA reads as TGTGCCAGCAGCGAACGTAATAGCAATCAGCCCCAGCATTTT. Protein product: CASSERNSNQPQHF.